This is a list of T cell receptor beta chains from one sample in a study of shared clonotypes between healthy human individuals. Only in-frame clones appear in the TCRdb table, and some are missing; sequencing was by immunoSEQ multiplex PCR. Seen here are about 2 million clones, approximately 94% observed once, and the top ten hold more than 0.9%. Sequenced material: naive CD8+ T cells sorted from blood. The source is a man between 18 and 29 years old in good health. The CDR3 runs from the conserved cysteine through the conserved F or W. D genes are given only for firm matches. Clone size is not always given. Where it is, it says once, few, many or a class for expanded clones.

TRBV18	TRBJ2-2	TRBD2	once	CASSPLRVAGEPNTGELFF	TGTGCCAGCTCACCTCTCCGGGTAGCGGGAGAACCGAACACCGGGGAGCTGTTTTTT
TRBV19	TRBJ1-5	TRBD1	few	CASSRDSRPQHF	TGTGCCAGTAGCCGGGACAGCAGGCCCCAGCATTTT
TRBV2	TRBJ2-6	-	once	CASSDAGEGSGANVLTF	TGTGCCAGCAGTGACGCAGGGGAGGGCTCTGGGGCCAACGTCCTGACTTTC
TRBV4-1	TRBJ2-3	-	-	CASSLWEADTQYF	TGCGCCAGCAGCCTTTGGGAGGCAGATACGCAGTATTTT
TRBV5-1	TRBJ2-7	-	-	CASSFNHEQYF	TGCGCCAGCAGCTTCAACCACGAGCAGTACTTC
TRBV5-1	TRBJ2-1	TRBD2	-	CASGGAGTSGGSSYNEQFF	TGCGCCAGCGGGGGAGCCGGGACTAGCGGGGGGTCCTCCTACAATGAGCAGTTCTTC
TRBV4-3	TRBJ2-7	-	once	CASSQEQFGYEQYF	TGCGCCAGCAGCCAAGAACAATTTGGATACGAGCAGTACTTC
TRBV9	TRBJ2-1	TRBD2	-	CASSVVSGGAYEQFF	TGTGCCAGCAGCGTAGTAAGCGGGGGGGCGTATGAGCAGTTCTTC
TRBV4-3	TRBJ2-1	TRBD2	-	CASSPERGLGEQFF	TGCGCCAGCAGCCCGGAGCGGGGACTCGGTGAGCAGTTCTTC
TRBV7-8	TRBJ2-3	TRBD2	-	CASSLEKRTSGGDTQYF	TGTGCCAGCAGCTTAGAGAAACGGACTAGCGGGGGGGATACGCAGTATTTT
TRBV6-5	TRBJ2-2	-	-	CASSYLDSDTGELFF	TGTGCCAGCAGTTATCTGGACAGCGACACCGGGGAGCTGTTTTTT
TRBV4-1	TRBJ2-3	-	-	CASSQDRGLSDTQYF	TGCGCCAGCAGCCAAGACCGGGGACTTTCAGATACGCAGTATTTT
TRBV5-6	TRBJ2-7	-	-	CASSFPRVLGEQYF	TGTGCCAGCAGCTTCCCCCGGGTCTTGGGCGAGCAGTACTTC
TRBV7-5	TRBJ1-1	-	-	CARSPEQGQNTEAFF	TGTGCCAGAAGCCCGGAGCAGGGGCAGAACACTGAAGCTTTCTTT